One sample yielded the 15 T cell receptor beta chains listed below, sequenced in a study of blood T cell repertoires in COVID-19. Sequencing was performed with immunoSEQ multiplex PCR; in TCRdb, only in-frame clones are kept and a portion is missing. The profile shows 220,000 or so clones, about 82% of them singletons. Input material: PBMCs or T cells enriched from blood (not recorded which). The source of these receptors is a woman aged 50 to 60 who had recovered from COVID-19.

The chain recombines TRBV19 with TRBJ1-5; 8 bases match TRBD1. Germline V gene data show CDR1 as LNHDA and CDR2 as SQIVND (reference sequence). CDR3 size: 19 residues. Losses at the gene ends were 5 bases for V and 0 bases for J; bases not matched to a gene: 15. DNA for the CDR3: TGTGCCAGTAGTCCAGGGAGGACAGGGATACCTTATAGCAATCAGCCCCAGCATTTT. This gives the protein CASSPGRTGIPYSNQPQHF.

The gene calls are TRBV7-2 and TRBJ2-7; D is unclear. CDR3 length equals 14 residues. Deletions cut 1 base from V and 0 bases from J, with 7 bases between. Germline V gene data show CDR1 as SGHTA and CDR2 as FQGNSA. CDR3 sequence: CASSLGHSSYEQYF. In DNA, the CDR3 is TGTGCCAGCAGCTTAGGACACAGCTCCTACGAGCAGTACTTC. The variable domain in full, with the rest retrieved from reference TRBV7-2 and TRBJ2-7, is GAGVSQSPSNKVTEKGKDVELRCDPISGHTALYWYRQSLGQGLEFLIYFQGNSAPDKSGLPSDRFSAERTGGSVSTLTIQRTQQEDSAVYLCASSLGHSSYEQYFGPGTRLTVT.

This chain uses TRBV5-1 with TRBJ1-1; TRBD1 aligns across 7 bases. The CDR3 sequence is 13 residues long. CDR1 is SGHRS, CDR2 YFSETQ, per germline. V shed 6 bases, J shed 3 bases, and the junction held 5 bases outside the gene matches. The CDR3 bases are TGCGCCAGCACCGGGACAGTGGACACTGAAGCTTTCTTT. It is translated as CASTGTVDTEAFF.

This chain joins TRBV7-9 and TRBJ2-1; the D gene is possibly TRBD2 (6 bases). Germline values: CDR1 SEHNR, CDR2 FQNEAQ (reference sequence). V lost 5 bases to trimming and J lost 6 bases, with 14 bases between them. There are 14 residues in the CDR3. CDR3 sequence reads: CASSPAAGFNEQFF. DNA for the CDR3: TGTGCCAGCAGCCCCGCGGCGGGGTTCAATGAGCAGTTCTTC.

The genes are TRBV20-1 and TRBJ1-4; tentative D call: TRBD1 (6 bases). CDR3 length equals 14 residues. Germline lookup yields CDR1 DFQATT and CDR2 SNEGSKA (reference sequence). The V end was cut by 3 bases, the J end by 3 bases, with 11 bases between. The CDR3 coding sequence is TGCAGTGCTAGTCAGGGGATAGCTAATGAAAAACTGTTTTTT. It specifies CSASQGIANEKLFF.

The chain is built from TRBV13 and TRBJ2-3; 9 positions agree with TRBD2. The CDR3 extends over 16 amino acids. Germline loops: CDR1 PRHDT, CDR2 FYEKMQ (reference sequence). J lost 1 base, V lost 5 bases, and 7 bases had no gene match. CDR3 in DNA: TGTGCCAGCAGCCTACCGGGACTAGCAGGCACAGATACGCAGTATTTT. Translation: CASSLPGLAGTDTQYF.

This chain joins TRBV18 and TRBJ1-4; D unclear. The CDR3 has 14 residues. Trimming stripped 6 bases from V and 4 bases from J, with 12 bases between. From germline, CDR1 is KGHSH and CDR2 LQKENI. CDR3 bases: TGTGCCAGCTCTGAACACCGAGGTAATGAAAAACTGTTTTTT. It encodes CASSEHRGNEKLFF.

The J gene is TRBJ2-1, the V gene TRBV3-1 (or the pseudogene TRBV3-2); 9 bases fit TRBD1. Germline trimming cut 4 bases from V and 6 bases from J; bases unmatched to any gene: 1. This CDR3 contains 13 residues. CDR1 is LGHDT, CDR2 YNNKEL, per germline (reference sequence). This CDR3 reads CASSRDRVNEQFF. The CDR3 coding sequence is TGTGCCAGCAGCCGGGACAGGGTCAATGAGCAGTTCTTC.

The CDR3 is CASRAVGQTYGYTF. CDR3 DNA sequence: TGTGCCAGCAGGGCTGTGGGCCAGACCTATGGCTACACCTTC. The V call is TRBV5-4, the J call TRBJ1-2; no firm D call. V was clipped by 5 bases and J by 4 bases, with 15 bases between them. Germline CDR1 is SGHNT and CDR2 is YYREEE (reference sequence). This CDR3 has 14 residues.

The chain recombines TRBV2 with TRBJ1-4; maybe TRBD1 (5 bases). Per germline, CDR1 SNHLY and CDR2 FYNNEI. The length of the CDR3 is 14 residues. The V end was cut by 6 bases, the J end by 8 bases, with 16 bases between. DNA for the CDR3: TGTGCCAGCAGCCACAGGACTGCGGGGGAAAAACTGTTTTTT. It translates to CASSHRTAGEKLFF.

The chain carries TRBV18 and TRBJ2-7; a weak D match, TRBD1 (6 bases). The CDR3 is 16 amino acids. The germline CDR1 and CDR2 sequences are KGHSH and LQKENI. V shed 2 bases and J shed 0 bases, with 14 bases lying between them. As DNA, the CDR3 is TGTGCCAGCTCACCAACCTTCCGGGACAACTCCTACGAGCAGTACTTC. This gives the protein CASSPTFRDNSYEQYF. The full variable domain, in which reference TRBV18 and TRBJ2-7 provide the parts outside the CDR3, is NAGVMQNPRHLVRRRGQEARLRCSPMKGHSHVYWYRQLPEEGLKFMVYLQKENIIDESGMPKERFSAEFPKEGPSILRIQQVVRGDSAAYFCASSPTFRDNSYEQYFGPGTRLTVT.

The chain has TRBV10-2 and TRBJ1-2; the match to TRBD1 covers 9 bases. CDR1 WSHSY and CDR2 SAAADI come from the germline V gene. V was clipped by 3 bases and J by 7 bases; unmatched bases: 3. The length of the CDR3 is 13 residues. CDR3 nucleotide sequence: TGCGCCAGCAGTGAACAGGGGGCGTTTGGCTACACCTTC. Translated: CASSEQGAFGYTF.

The CDR3 region is CASSSRGGGADTQYF. The DNA of the CDR3 is TGTGCCAGCAGCAGTCGGGGAGGGGGGGCAGATACGCAGTATTTT. The rearrangement joins TRBV28 to TRBJ2-3, with a possible D match to TRBD2 (7 bases). There are 15 residues in the CDR3. Trimming took off 6 bases at V and 4 bases at J, with 17 bases between the two ends. In germline, CDR1 is MDHEN, CDR2 SYDVKM.

This clone showed up just a few times. This chain connects TRBV29-1 to TRBJ1-6; a weak D match, TRBD1 (6 bases). Trimming left V 6 bases short and J 7 bases short, with 13 bases between. The germline V gene encodes CDR1 SQVTM and CDR2 ANQGSEA. CDR3 size: 13 residues. CDR3 DNA: TGCAGCGTGAGAGGAGACAGGAATTCACCCCTCCACTTT. Amino acid sequence: CSVRGDRNSPLHF.

The chain joins TRBV7-8 to TRBJ1-1; 8 nucleotides align to TRBD1. The CDR3 consists of 15 residues. V trimming: 5 bases; J trimming: 5 bases; junction bases outside the gene matches: 10. Germline CDR1 SGHVS, CDR2 FQNEAQ. Here the CDR3 reads CASSPNGRGLTEAFF. The CDR3 DNA sequence: TGTGCCAGCAGCCCTAATGGCAGGGGGCTGACTGAAGCTTTCTTT. The whole variable domain, remainder taken from reference TRBV7-8 and TRBJ1-1, is GAGVSQSPRYKVAKRGQDVALRCDPISGHVSLFWYQQALGQGPEFLTYFQNEAQLDKSGLPSDRFFAERPEGSVSTLKIQRTQQEDSAVYLCASSPNGRGLTEAFFGQGTRLTVV.